This T cell receptor (beta chain) derives from a study of blood T cell repertoires in COVID-19. Study-level background: The origin of the acute and convalescent COVID-19 samples was the United States, Italy and Spain.

Per the original methods: Estimation of nucleated cell counts relied on the amplification of reference gene primers. Some clones are missing from TCRdb's copy, which holds only in-frame ones; the method was immunoSEQ multiplex PCR. The V and J calls and the clone size are those of that table, but D and trimming were determined from the DNA. The table has over 200,000 clones, 92% seen once. Patients from Seattle were sampled longitudinally, starting during active infection. Germline V CDR1 and CDR2: KGHDR, SFDVKD. The CDR3 is 18 residues long. Deletions cut 3 bases from V and 7 bases from J, with 24 bases between.

The source material was peripheral blood. This TCR was recovered from a man aged 55 to 69 with COVID-19, enrolled during active disease. V is TRBV24-1 and J is TRBJ1-5; TRBD1 is a possible D gene (6 bases). Here the CDR3 DNA reads TGTGCCACCAGTGATGGTCATTCCGGGACACCCCATGAACAGCCCCAGCATTTT. This encodes CATSDGHSGTPHEQPQHF.